A selection of T cell receptor beta chains follows, all from one sample in a study of T cell responses to AZD1222 COVID-19 vaccine. Sequencing used immunoSEQ multiplex PCR; TCRdb keeps in-frame clones, though not all of them. The sample consists of tens of thousands of clones, more than 75% of them appearing once. The source material was peripheral blood, sampled 28 days after the second AZD1222 dose. The receptors were sampled from an adult who received the AZD1222 COVID-19 vaccine. CDR3s include the opening cysteine and the closing phenylalanine or tryptophan. A D gene is named only where the DNA matches it firmly. The size field is filled for only some rows; it gives once, few, many or a size class.

cdr3_nt | cdr3_aa | v_call | clone_size | j_call | d_call | cdr3_length
TGTGCCAGCAGTTACTTTGGTTCTAGCGGGAGCTCAGATACGCAGTATTTT | CASSYFGSSGSSDTQYF | TRBV27 | few | TRBJ2-3 | TRBD2 | 17
TGTGCCAGCAGTGACTCAGCGGGACGAAGCACAGATACGCAGTATTTT | CASSDSAGRSTDTQYF | TRBV6-4 | . | TRBJ2-3 | TRBD2 | 16
TGCGCCAGCCCCTATTCCCTATTTTTGGGGGAGGGGGCAACTAATGAAAAACTGTTTTTT | CASPYSLFLGEGATNEKLFF | TRBV23-1 | few | TRBJ1-4 | . | 20
TGTGCCAGCAGAGGACAAACCAACTCTGGAAACACCATATATTTT | CASRGQTNSGNTIYF | TRBV2 | . | TRBJ1-3 | . | 15
TGTGCCAGCAGCTTATGGACAGGGGATAGCAATCAGCCCCAGCATTTT | CASSLWTGDSNQPQHF | TRBV7-9 | . | TRBJ1-5 | TRBD1 | 16
TGTGCCACCAGCAGAGATCAGATTACCTATGGCTACACCTTC | CATSRDQITYGYTF | TRBV15 | . | TRBJ1-2 | . | 14
TGTGCCAGCAGTGAGGGTAGATATAGCAATCAGCCCCAGCATTTT | CASSEGRYSNQPQHF | TRBV2 | medium-sized | TRBJ1-5 | . | 15
TGTGCCAGCAGTGAGGGGACAAGCAATCAGCCCCAGCATTTT | CASSEGTSNQPQHF | TRBV2 | . | TRBJ1-5 | . | 14
TGTGCCGGAGTTAGGGAAGAGACCCAGTACTTC | CAGVREETQYF | TRBV7-9 | . | TRBJ2-5 | . | 11
TGCAGCGTTGCAAGTCAAGCGAATGAAAAACTGTTTTTT | CSVASQANEKLFF | TRBV29-1 | . | TRBJ1-4 | . | 13
TGTGCCAGCAGCTACCAAACGACAGGGAGGGGAAACATTCAGTACTTC | CASSYQTTGRGNIQYF | TRBV7-2 | . | TRBJ2-4 | . | 16
TGTGCCAGCAGCTTAGTAGTGGGGAGCACAGATACGCAGTATTTT | CASSLVVGSTDTQYF | TRBV11-2 | . | TRBJ2-3 | . | 15
TGTGCCAGCGCCGACAGGGAGAACACAGATACGCAGTATTTT | CASADRENTDTQYF | TRBV19 | . | TRBJ2-3 | TRBD1 | 14
TGTGCCAGCAGCCCGGCAGGGGGAAGGTATGGCTACACCTTC | CASSPAGGRYGYTF | TRBV7-2 | . | TRBJ1-2 | TRBD1 | 14
TGTGCCATCAGTGAGGGGGCGTCGGTCCAGCCCCAGCATTTT | CAISEGASVQPQHF | TRBV10-3 | few | TRBJ1-5 | . | 14
TGTGCCAGCAGTAACCTAGCGGGGGGTAGAGAGACCCAGTACTTC | CASSNLAGGRETQYF | TRBV28 | . | TRBJ2-5 | TRBD2 | 15